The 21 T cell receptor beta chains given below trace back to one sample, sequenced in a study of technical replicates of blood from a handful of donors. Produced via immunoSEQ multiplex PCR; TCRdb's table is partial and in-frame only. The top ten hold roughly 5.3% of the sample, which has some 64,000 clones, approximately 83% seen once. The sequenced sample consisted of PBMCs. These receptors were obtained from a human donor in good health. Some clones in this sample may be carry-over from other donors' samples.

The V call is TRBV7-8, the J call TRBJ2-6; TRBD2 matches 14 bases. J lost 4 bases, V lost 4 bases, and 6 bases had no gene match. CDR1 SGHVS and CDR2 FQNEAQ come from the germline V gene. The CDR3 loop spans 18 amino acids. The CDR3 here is CASSWTSGGRSGANVLTF. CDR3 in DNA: TGTGCCAGCAGCTGGACTAGCGGGGGGCGGTCGGGGGCCAACGTCCTGACTTTC.

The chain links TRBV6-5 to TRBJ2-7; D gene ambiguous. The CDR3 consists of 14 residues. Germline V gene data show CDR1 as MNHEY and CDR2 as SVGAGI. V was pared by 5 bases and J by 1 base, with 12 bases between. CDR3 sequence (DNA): TGTGCCAGCAGTAGCACCGAGAGGTCCTACGAGCAGTACTTC. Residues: CASSSTERSYEQYF.

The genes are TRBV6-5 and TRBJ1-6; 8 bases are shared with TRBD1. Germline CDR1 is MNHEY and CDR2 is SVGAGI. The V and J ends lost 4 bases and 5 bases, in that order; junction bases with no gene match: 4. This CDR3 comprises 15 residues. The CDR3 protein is CASSSTTGDNSPLHF. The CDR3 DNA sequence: TGTGCCAGCAGTTCGACGACAGGGGATAATTCACCCCTCCACTTT.

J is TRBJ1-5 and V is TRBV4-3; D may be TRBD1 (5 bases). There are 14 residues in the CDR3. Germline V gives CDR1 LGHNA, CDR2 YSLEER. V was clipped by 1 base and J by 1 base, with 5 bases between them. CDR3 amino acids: CASSQGQSNQPQHF. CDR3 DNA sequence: TGCGCCAGCAGCCAAGGACAGAGCAATCAGCCCCAGCATTTT.

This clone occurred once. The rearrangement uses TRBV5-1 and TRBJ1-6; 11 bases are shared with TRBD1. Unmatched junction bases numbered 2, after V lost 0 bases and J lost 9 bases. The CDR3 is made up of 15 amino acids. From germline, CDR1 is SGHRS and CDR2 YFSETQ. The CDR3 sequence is CASSLEGTGGSPLHF. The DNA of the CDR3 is TGCGCCAGCAGCTTGGAAGGGACAGGGGGTTCACCCCTCCACTTT.

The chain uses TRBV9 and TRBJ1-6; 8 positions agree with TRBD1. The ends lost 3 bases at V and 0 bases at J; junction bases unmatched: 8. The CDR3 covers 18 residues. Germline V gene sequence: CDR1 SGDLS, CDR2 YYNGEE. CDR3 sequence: CASSDGQGRVSYNSPLHF. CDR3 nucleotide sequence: TGTGCCAGCAGCGACGGACAGGGTAGGGTCTCCTATAATTCACCCCTCCACTTT. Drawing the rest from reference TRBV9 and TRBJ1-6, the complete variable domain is DSGVTQTPKHLITATGQRVTLRCSPRSGDLSVYWYQQSLDQGLQFLIQYYNGEERAKGNILERFSAQQFPDLHSELNLSSLELGDSALYFCASSDGQGRVSYNSPLHFGNGTRLTVT.

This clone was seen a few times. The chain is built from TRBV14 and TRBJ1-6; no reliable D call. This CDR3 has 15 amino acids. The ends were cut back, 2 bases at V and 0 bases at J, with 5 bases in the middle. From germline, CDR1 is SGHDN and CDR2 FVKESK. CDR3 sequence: CASSQSSSYNSPLHF. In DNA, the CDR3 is TGTGCCAGCAGCCAATCCAGCTCCTATAATTCACCCCTCCACTTT.

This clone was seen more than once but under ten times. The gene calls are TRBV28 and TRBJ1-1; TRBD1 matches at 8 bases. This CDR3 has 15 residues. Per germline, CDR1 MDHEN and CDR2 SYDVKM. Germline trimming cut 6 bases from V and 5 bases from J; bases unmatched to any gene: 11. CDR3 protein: CASSSPDRGRTEAFF. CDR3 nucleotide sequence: TGTGCCAGCAGCTCTCCAGACAGGGGAAGGACTGAAGCTTTCTTT. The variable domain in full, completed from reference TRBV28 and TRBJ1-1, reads DVKVTQSSRYLVKRTGEKVFLECVQDMDHENMFWYRQDPGLGLRLIYFSYDVKMKEKGDIPEGYSVSREKKERFSLILESASTNQTSMYLCASSSPDRGRTEAFFGQGTRLTVV.

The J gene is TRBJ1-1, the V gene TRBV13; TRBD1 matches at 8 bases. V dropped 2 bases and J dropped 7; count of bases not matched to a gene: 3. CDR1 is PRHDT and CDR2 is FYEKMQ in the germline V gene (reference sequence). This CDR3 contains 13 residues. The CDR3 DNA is TGTGCCAGCAGCTTACAGGGGGCGATTGAAGCTTTCTTT. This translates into CASSLQGAIEAFF. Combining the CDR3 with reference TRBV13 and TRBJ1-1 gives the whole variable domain AAGVIQSPRHLIKEKRETATLKCYPIPRHDTVYWYQQGPGQDPQFLISFYEKMQSDKGSIPDRFSAQQFSDYHSELNMSSLELGDSALYFCASSLQGAIEAFFGQGTRLTVV.

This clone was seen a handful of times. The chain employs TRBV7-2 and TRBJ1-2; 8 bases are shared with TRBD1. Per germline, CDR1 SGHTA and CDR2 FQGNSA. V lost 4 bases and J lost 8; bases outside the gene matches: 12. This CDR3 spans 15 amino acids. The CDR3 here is CASSSTGQGVIGYTF. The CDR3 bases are TGTGCCAGCAGCTCTACCGGACAGGGAGTTATAGGCTACACCTTC. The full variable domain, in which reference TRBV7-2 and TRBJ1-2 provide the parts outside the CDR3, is GAGVSQSPSNKVTEKGKDVELRCDPISGHTALYWYRQSLGQGLEFLIYFQGNSAPDKSGLPSDRFSAERTGGSVSTLTIQRTQQEDSAVYLCASSSTGQGVIGYTFGSGTRLTVV.

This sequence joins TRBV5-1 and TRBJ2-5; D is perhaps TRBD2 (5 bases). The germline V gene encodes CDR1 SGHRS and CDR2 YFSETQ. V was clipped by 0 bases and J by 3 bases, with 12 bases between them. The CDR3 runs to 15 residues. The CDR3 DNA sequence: TGCGCCAGCAGCTTGGGAGTACGGGGAGAAGAGACCCAGTACTTC. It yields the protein CASSLGVRGEETQYF.

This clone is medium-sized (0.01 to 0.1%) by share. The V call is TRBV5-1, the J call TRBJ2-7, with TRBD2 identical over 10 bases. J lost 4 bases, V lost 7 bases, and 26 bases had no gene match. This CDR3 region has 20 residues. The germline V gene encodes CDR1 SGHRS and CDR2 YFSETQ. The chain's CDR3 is CASSPTSWFQTSGRLYEQYF. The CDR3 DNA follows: TGCGCCAGCTCACCGACATCTTGGTTTCAGACTAGCGGGCGACTGTACGAGCAGTACTTC.

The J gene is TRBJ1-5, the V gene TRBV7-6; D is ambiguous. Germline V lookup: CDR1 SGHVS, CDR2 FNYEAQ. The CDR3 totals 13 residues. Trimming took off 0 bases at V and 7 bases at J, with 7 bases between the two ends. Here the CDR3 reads CASSLARGQPQHF. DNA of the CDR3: TGTGCCAGCAGCTTAGCGCGCGGGCAGCCCCAGCATTTT.

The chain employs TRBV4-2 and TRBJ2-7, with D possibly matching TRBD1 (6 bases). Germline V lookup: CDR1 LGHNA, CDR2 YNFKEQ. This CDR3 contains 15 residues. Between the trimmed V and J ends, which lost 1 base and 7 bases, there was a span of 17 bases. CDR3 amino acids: CASSQGQGRFGEQYF. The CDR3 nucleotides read TGTGCCAGCAGCCAAGGGCAGGGGAGATTTGGGGAGCAGTACTTC.

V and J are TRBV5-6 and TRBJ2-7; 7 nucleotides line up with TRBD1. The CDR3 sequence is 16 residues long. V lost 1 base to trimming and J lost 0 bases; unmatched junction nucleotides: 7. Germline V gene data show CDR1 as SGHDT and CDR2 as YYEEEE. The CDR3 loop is CASSLRPRQGSYEQYF. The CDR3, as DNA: TGTGCCAGCAGCTTGAGGCCTAGACAGGGCTCCTACGAGCAGTACTTC.

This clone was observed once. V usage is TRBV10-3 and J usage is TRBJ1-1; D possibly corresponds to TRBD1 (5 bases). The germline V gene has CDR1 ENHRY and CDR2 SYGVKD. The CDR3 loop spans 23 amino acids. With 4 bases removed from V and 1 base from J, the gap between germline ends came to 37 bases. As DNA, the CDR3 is TGTGCCATCAGTGTGGGGCCCACGAAATCCACACGGGCTTGGGTATTCGAGAACACTGAAGCTTTCTTT. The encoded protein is CAISVGPTKSTRAWVFENTEAFF.

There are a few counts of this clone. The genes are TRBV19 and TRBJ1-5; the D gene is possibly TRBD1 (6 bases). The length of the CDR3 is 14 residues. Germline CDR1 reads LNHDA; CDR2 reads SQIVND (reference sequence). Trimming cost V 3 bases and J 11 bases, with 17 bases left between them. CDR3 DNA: TGTGCCAGTAGTATTGCAACAGGGACCAGATCCCAGCATTTT. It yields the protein CASSIATGTRSQHF.

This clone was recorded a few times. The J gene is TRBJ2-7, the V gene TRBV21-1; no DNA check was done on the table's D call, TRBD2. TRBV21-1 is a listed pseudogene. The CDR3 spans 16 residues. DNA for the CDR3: TGTGCCAGCAGCAAAGCGCTTTGGCTAGCGCCCTACGAGCAGTACTTC. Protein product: CASSKALWLAPYEQYF.

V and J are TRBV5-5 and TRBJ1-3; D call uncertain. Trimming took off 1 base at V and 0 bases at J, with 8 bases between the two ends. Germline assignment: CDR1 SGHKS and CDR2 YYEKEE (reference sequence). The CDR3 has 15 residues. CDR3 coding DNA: TGTGCCAGCAGCTTGAGGCGGAGCTCTGGAAACACCATATATTTT. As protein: CASSLRRSSGNTIYF.

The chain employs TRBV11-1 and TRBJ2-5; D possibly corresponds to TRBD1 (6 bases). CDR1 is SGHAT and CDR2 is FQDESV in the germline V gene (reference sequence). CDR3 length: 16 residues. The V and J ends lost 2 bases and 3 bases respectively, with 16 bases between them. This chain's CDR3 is CASSLFQRQVEETQYF. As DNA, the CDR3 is TGTGCCAGCAGCTTATTTCAGCGACAGGTGGAAGAGACCCAGTACTTC.

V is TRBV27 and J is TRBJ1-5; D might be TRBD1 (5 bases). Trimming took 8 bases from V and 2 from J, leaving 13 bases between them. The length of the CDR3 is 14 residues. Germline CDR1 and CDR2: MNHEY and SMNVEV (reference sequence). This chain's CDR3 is CASAPGLRNQPQHF. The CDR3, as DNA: TGTGCCAGCGCTCCGGGACTACGCAATCAGCCCCAGCATTTT.